The clone carrying this TCR beta chain occurred a few times. This record belongs to a study of human T cells and chemical hapten exposure. TCRdb passed the 5' RACE reads through MiXCR, listing each CDR3 protein once. The sample contains about 110,000 distinct CDR3 sequences, roughly 19% of which appear only once. The germline CDR1 and CDR2 sequences are SGHAT and FQNNGV. Trimming took off 5 bases at V and 5 bases at J, with 9 bases between the two ends. This CDR3 spans 12 amino acids. Whole blood, unfractionated, served as the material for total RNA extraction. The sequence derives from a human donor in good health. The gene calls are TRBV11-2 and TRBJ2-5; D assignment may be TRBD1 or TRBD2 (5 bases each). Written as DNA, the CDR3 is TGTGCCAGCAGCCCGGGGCCTGAGACCCAGTACTTC. Translating it yields CASSPGPETQYF.